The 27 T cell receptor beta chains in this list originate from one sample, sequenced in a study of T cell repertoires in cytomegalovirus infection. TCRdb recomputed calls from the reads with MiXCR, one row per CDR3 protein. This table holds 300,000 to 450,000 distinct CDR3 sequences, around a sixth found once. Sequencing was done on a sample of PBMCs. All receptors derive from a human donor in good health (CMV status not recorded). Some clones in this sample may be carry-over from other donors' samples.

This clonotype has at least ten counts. The CDR3 protein is CASSFGVAIAGNTIYF. The CDR3 nucleotides are TGTGCCAGCAGCTTTGGTGTGGCAATCGCTGGAAACACCATATATTTT. The chain couples TRBV7-6 to TRBJ1-3; no clear D gene. This CDR3 is built from 16 residues. The germline V gene has CDR1 SGHVS and CDR2 FNYEAQ. V gave up 3 bases and J gave up 2 bases, with 14 bases separating them.

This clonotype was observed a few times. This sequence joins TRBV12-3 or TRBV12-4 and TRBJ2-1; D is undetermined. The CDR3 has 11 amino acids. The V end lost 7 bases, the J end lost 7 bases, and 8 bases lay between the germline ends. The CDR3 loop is CASTTMNEQFF. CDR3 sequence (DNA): TGTGCCAGCACCACTATGAATGAGCAGTTCTTC.

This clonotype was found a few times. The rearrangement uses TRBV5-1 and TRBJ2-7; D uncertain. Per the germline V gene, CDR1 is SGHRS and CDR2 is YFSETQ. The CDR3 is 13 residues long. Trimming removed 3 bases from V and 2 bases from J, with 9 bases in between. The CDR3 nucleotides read TGCGCCAGCAGCTCCATGGGTACCTACGAGCAGTACTTC. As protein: CASSSMGTYEQYF.

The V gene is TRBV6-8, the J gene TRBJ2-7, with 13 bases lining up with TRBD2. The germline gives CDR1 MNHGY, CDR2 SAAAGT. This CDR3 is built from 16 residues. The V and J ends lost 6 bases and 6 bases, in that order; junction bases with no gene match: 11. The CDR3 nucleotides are TGTGCCAGCAGGACACTAGCGGGAGGGGCCATCGGCGAGCAGTACTTC. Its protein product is CASRTLAGGAIGEQYF.

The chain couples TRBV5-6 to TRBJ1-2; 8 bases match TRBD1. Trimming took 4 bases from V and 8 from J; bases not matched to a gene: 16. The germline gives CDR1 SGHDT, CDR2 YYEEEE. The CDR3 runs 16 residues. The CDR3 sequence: CASSIRTGRLGLGYTF. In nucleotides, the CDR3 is TGTGCCAGCAGCATACGGACAGGGCGACTAGGGCTGGGCTACACCTTC.

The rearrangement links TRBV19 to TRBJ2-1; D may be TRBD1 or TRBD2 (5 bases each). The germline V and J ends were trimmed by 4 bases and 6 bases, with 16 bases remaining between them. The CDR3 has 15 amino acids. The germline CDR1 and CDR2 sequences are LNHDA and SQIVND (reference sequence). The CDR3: CASSTPGALGNEQFF. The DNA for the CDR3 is TGTGCCAGTAGTACCCCCGGGGCGTTGGGCAATGAGCAGTTCTTC.

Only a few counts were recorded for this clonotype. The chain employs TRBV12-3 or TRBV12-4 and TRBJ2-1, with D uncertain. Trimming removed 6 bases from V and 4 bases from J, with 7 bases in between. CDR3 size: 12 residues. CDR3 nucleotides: TGTGCCAGCAGCCGAAATTACAATGAGCAGTTCTTC. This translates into CASSRNYNEQFF.

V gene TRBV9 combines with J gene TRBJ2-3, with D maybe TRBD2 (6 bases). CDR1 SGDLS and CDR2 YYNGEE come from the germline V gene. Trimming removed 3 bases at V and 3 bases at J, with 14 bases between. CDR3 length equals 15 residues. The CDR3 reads CASSGSGGMTDTQYF. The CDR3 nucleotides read TGTGCCAGCAGCGGGAGCGGAGGGATGACAGATACGCAGTATTTT.

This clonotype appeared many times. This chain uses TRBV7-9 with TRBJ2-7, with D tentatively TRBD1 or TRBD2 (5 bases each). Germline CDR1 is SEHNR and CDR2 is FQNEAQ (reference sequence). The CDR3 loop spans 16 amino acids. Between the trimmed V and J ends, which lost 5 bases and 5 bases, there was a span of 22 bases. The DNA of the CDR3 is TGTGCCAGCAGCCCACCCGGGACGGAGCCGCGGAACGAGCAGTACTTC. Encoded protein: CASSPPGTEPRNEQYF.

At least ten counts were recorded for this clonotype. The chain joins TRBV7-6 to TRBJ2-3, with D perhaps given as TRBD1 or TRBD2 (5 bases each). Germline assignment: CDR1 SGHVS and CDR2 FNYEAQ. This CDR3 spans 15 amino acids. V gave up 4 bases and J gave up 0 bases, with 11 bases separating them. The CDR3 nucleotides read TGTGCCAGCAGCTCCCAGTGGGGGAGCACAGATACGCAGTATTTT. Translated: CASSSQWGSTDTQYF.

CDR3 region: CASSEYRRDEQFF. The CDR3 DNA sequence: TGTGCCAGCAGTGAATATAGGAGGGATGAGCAGTTCTTC. This chain uses TRBV25-1 with TRBJ2-1; possible D gene TRBD2, 6 bases. The V gene lost 0 bases and the J gene lost 8 bases, with 8 bases spanning the gap. The CDR3 runs to 13 residues. Germline-derived CDR1 and CDR2 are MGHDK and SYGVNS.

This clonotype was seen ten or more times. The CDR3 bases are TGTGCCACCAGTGATTTGCTTTCGGATACCAATGGCTACACCTTC. Its protein is CATSDLLSDTNGYTF. This chain joins TRBV24-1 and TRBJ1-2, with D uncertain. Germline V gives CDR1 KGHDR, CDR2 SFDVKD. Trimming removed 0 bases at V and 6 bases at J, with 13 bases between. CDR3 size: 15 residues.

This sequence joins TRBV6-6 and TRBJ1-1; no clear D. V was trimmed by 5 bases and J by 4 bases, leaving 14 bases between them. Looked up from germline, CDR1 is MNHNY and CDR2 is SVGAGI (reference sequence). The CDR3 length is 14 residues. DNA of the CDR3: TGTGCCAGCAGTCTGGGGTGGACTGGCACTGAAGCTTTCTTT. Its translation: CASSLGWTGTEAFF.

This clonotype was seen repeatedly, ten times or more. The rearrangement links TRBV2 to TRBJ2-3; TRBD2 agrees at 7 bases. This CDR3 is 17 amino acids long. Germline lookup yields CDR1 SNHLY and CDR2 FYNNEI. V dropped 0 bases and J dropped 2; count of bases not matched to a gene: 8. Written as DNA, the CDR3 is TGTGCCAGCAGTGAAGCTCTTGCGGGACTAACCACAGATACGCAGTATTTT. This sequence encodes CASSEALAGLTTDTQYF. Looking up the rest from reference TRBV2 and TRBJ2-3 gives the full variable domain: EPEVTQTPSHQVTQMGQEVILRCVPISNHLYFYWYRQILGQKVEFLVSFYNNEISEKSEIFDDQFSVERPDGSNFTLKIRSTKLEDSAMYFCASSEALAGLTTDTQYFGPGTRLTVL.

CDR3: CASSTPFYGYTF. For the CDR3, the DNA is TGTGCCAGTAGTACTCCATTTTATGGCTACACCTTC. The chain recombines TRBV19 with TRBJ1-2, with D uncertain. V gave up 4 bases and J gave up 5 bases, with 8 bases separating them. The CDR3 has 12 residues. Germline V gene data show CDR1 as LNHDA and CDR2 as SQIVND (reference sequence). The full variable domain, in which reference TRBV19 and TRBJ1-2 provide the parts outside the CDR3, is DGGITQSPKYLFRKEGQNVTLSCEQNLNHDAMYWYRQDPGQGLRLIYYSQIVNDFQKGDIAEGYSVSREKKESFPLTVTSAQKNPTAFYLCASSTPFYGYTFGSGTRLTVV.

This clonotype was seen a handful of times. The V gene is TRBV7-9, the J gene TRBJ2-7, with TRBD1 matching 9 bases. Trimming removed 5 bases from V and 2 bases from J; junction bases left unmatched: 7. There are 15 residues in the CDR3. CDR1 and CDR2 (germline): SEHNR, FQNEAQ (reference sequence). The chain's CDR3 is CASSDWDRDPYEQYF. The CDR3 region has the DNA TGTGCCAGCAGCGATTGGGACAGGGACCCCTACGAGCAGTACTTC.

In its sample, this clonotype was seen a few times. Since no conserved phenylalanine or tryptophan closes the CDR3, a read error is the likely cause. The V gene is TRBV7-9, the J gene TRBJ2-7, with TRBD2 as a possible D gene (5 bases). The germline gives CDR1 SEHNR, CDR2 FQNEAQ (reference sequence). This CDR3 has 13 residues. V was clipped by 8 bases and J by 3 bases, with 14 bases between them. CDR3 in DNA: TGTGCCAGCGAGGCGGGTTTAGGCTACGAGCAGTACTCC. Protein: CASEAGLGYEQYS.

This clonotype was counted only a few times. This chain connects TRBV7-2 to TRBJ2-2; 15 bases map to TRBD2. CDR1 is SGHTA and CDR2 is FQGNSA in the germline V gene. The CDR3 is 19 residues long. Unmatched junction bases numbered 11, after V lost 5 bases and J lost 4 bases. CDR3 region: CASSKSWTSGRVVTGELFF. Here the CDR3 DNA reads TGTGCCAGCAGCAAATCGTGGACTAGCGGGAGGGTAGTCACCGGGGAGCTGTTTTTT.

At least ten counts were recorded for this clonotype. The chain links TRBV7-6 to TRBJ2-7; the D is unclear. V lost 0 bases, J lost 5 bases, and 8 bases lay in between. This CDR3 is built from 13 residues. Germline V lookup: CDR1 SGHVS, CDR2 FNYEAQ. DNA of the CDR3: TGTGCCAGCAGCTTAGCCCCTTCGAACGAGCAGTACTTC. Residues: CASSLAPSNEQYF.

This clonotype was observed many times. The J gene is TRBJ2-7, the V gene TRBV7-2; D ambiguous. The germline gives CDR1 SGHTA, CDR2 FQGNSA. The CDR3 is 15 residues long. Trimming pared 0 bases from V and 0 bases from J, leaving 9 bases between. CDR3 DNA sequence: TGTGCCAGCAGCTTAGCTACACAGAGCTCCTACGAGCAGTACTTC. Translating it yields CASSLATQSSYEQYF.

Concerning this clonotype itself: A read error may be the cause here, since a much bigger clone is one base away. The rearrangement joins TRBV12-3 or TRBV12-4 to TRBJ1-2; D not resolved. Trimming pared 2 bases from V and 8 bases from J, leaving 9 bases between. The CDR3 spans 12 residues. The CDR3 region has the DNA TGTGCCAGCAGTTTAAGGGCGGGAGGCTACACCTTC. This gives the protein CASSLRAGGYTF.

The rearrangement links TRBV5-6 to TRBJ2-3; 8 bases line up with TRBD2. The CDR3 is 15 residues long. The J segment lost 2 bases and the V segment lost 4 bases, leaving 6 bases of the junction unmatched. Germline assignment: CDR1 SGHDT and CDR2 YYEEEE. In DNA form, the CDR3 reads TGTGCCAGCAGCATCGGACTAGCTGCCACAGATACGCAGTATTTT. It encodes CASSIGLAATDTQYF.

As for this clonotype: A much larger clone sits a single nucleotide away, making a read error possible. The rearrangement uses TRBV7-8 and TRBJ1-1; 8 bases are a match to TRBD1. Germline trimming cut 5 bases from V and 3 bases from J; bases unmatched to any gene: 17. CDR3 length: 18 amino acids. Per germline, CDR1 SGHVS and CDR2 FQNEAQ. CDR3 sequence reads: CASSPLGWTGTRYTEAFF. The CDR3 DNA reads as TGTGCCAGCAGCCCCCTTGGCTGGACAGGGACAAGGTACACTGAAGCTTTCTTT.

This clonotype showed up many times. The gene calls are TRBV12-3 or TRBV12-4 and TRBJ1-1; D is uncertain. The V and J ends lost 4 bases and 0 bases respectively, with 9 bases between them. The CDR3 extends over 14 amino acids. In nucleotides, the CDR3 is TGTGCCAGCAGTTCTGGGGAGCTGAACACTGAAGCTTTCTTT. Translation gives CASSSGELNTEAFF.

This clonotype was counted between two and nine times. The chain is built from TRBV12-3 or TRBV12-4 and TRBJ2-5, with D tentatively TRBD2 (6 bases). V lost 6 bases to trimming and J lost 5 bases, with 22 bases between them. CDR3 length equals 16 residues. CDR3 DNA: TGTGCCAGCAGGCGGGCGGCGGTGGCTAGCGATGAGACCCAGTACTTC. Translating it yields CASRRAAVASDETQYF.

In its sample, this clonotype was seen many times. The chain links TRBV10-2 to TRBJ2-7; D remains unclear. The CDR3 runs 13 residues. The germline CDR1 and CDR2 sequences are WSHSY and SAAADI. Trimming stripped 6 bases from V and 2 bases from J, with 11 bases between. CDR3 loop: CASSEDWTYEQYF. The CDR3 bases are TGCGCCAGCAGCGAAGACTGGACCTACGAGCAGTACTTC.

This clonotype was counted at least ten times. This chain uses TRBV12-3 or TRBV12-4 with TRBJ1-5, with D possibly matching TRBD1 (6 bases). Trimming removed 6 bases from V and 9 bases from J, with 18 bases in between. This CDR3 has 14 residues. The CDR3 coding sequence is TGTGCCAGCAGCCGAGCGGGGGCGCCGTGGCCCCAGCATTTT. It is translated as CASSRAGAPWPQHF.